The 21 T cell receptor beta chains in this list originate from one sample, sequenced in a study of immune heterogeneity within non-small cell lung tumors. TCR beta CDR3 was amplified by multiplex PCR using 32 V and 13 J primers. From the multiplex PCR reads, TCRdb called clonotypes with MiXCR, one entry per CDR3 protein. This table has approximately 10,000 distinct CDR3 sequences, around a sixth appearing once. Template input, which was bulk tumor genomic DNA, totaled 600 to 700 ng per sample. Spaced far apart, several biopsies were taken from each primary tumor during surgery. Untreated, newly diagnosed non-small cell lung cancer patients underwent curative surgery. Sequenced input: lung tumor tissue. The receptors come from a man aged 35-49 years with non-small cell lung cancer.

Ten or more counts support this clonotype. The rearrangement links TRBV5-6 to TRBJ2-2; 7 bases map to TRBD1. Germline-derived CDR1 and CDR2 are SGHDT and YYEEEE. There are 13 residues in the CDR3. V gave up 2 bases and J gave up 7 bases; unmatched junction bases: 2. The CDR3 DNA reads TGTGCCAGCAGCTTAGGGGGCGGCGGGGAGCTGTTTTTT. It yields the protein CASSLGGGGELFF.

At least ten counts were recorded for this clonotype. The gene calls are TRBV9 and TRBJ2-3, with a possible D match to TRBD1 (6 bases). Germline CDR1 SGDLS, CDR2 YYNGEE. V was pared by 1 base and J by 2 bases, with 14 bases between. The CDR3 covers 16 residues. The CDR3 DNA is TGTGCCAGCAGCGTACCTCCGGACAGTTACACAGATACGCAGTATTTT. Its protein is CASSVPPDSYTDTQYF.

Ten or more counts support this clonotype. The chain has TRBV7-9 and TRBJ1-1; D is perhaps TRBD1 (6 bases). The V and J ends lost 1 base and 5 bases respectively, with 14 bases between them. CDR3 length: 15 amino acids. Germline lookup yields CDR1 SEHNR and CDR2 FQNEAQ (reference sequence). CDR3 protein: CASSLGGQRPTEAFF. The CDR3 coding sequence is TGTGCCAGCAGCTTAGGCGGACAGAGGCCGACTGAAGCTTTCTTT.

This clonotype was detected many times. Here the CDR3 DNA reads TGTGCCAGTAGTATATGGGGGAGCGGGAGCAGAAATGAGCAGTTCTTC. This encodes CASSIWGSGSRNEQFF. This chain uses TRBV19 with TRBJ2-1; TRBD2 agrees at 8 bases. The CDR3 sequence is 16 residues long. Germline V gene sequence: CDR1 LNHDA, CDR2 SQIVND (reference sequence). The V segment lost 2 bases and the J segment 7 bases; nucleotides outside the gene matches: 10.

By share, this clonotype counts as medium-sized. The rearrangement joins TRBV6-4 to TRBJ1-3, with D possibly being TRBD1 (5 bases). V lost 4 bases to trimming and J lost 0 bases, with 10 bases between them. This CDR3 spans 15 amino acids. Germline loops: CDR1 MRHNA, CDR2 SNTAGT. The CDR3 sequence: CASSAGKGSGNTIYF. In nucleotides, the CDR3 is TGTGCCAGCAGTGCAGGGAAGGGCTCTGGAAACACCATATATTTT.

This clonotype was seen repeatedly, ten times or more. V and J are TRBV18 and TRBJ1-4; 7 positions match TRBD1. The CDR3 sequence is 14 residues long. Trimming cost V 4 bases and J 4 bases; bases outside gene matches: 3. Germline loops: CDR1 KGHSH, CDR2 LQKENI. In DNA form, the CDR3 reads TGTGCCAGCTCACTGGGACAGTATAATGAAAAACTGTTTTTT. Protein product: CASSLGQYNEKLFF.

This clonotype is labeled medium-sized. V is TRBV7-8 and J is TRBJ2-2; tentatively, D is TRBD1 (5 bases). This CDR3 contains 15 residues. Per germline, CDR1 SGHVS and CDR2 FQNEAQ. V lost 2 bases, J lost 6 bases, and 13 bases lay in between. The CDR3 region has the DNA TGTGCCAGCAGCTTAATTCCAGGGAATCCCGGGGAGCTGTTTTTT. Protein sequence: CASSLIPGNPGELFF.

Note on this clonotype: The conserved phenylalanine or tryptophan is not found at the CDR3 terminus, so this likely reflects a read error. It is unclear where the CDR3 begins or ends on the DNA, so no DNA is shown, and the CDR3 is as TCRdb lists it. The rearrangement joins TRBV5-1 to TRBJ2-3; no check of the table's D call, TRBD2, against the DNA was made. The CDR3 spans 17 amino acids, including both terminal residues. The germline V gene has CDR1 SGHRS and CDR2 YFSETQ. The CDR3 loop reads CASSLAGTRAHEQYFGP.

By frequency in the sample, this clonotype is medium-sized (0.01 to 0.1%). V usage is TRBV6-4 and J usage is TRBJ2-7; D unclear. CDR1 is MRHNA, CDR2 SNTAGT, per germline. This CDR3 is built from 11 residues. Deletions cut 0 bases from V and 5 bases from J, with 2 bases between. CDR3 sequence: CASSDSDEQYF. CDR3 DNA sequence: TGTGCCAGCAGTGACTCGGACGAGCAGTACTTC.

Regarding this clonotype: Since no conserved phenylalanine or tryptophan closes the CDR3, a read error is the likely cause. The DNA is left out, because the CDR3 cannot be placed on it with certainty; the CDR3 is given as TCRdb lists it. The chain employs TRBV6-2 or TRBV6-3 and TRBJ2-3; the table's TRBD1 call for D was not verified on the DNA. Germline loops: CDR1 MNHEY, CDR2 SVGEGT. The CDR3 is 15 residues long, ends included. The CDR3 reads CASSPGGSGEQYFGP.

There are many counts of this clonotype. The chain has TRBV19 and TRBJ2-5, with TRBD2 matching over 7 bases. CDR1 and CDR2 from the germline V gene are LNHDA and SQIVND (reference sequence). CDR3 length equals 13 residues. V lost 6 bases to trimming and J lost 5 bases; unmatched junction nucleotides: 6. The CDR3 is CASRGGNGETQYF. Here the CDR3 DNA reads TGTGCCAGTAGGGGGGGGAATGGGGAGACCCAGTACTTC.

This clonotype is medium-sized in the sample. The chain recombines TRBV19 with TRBJ2-6; 11 bases line up with TRBD2. Germline V lookup: CDR1 LNHDA, CDR2 SQIVND (reference sequence). The CDR3 covers 16 residues. Unmatched junction bases numbered 5, after V lost 8 bases and J lost 2 bases. CDR3 bases: TGTGCCAGTTCATCTAGCGGGAGGACTGGGGCCAACGTCCTGACTTTC. This encodes CASSSSGRTGANVLTF.

Comment on this clonotype: A read error is possible here, since a much larger clone lies one base away. The J gene is TRBJ1-2, the V gene TRBV10-3; D is undetermined. The CDR3 has 13 amino acids. Germline CDR1 ENHRY, CDR2 SYGVKD. The V and J ends lost 1 base and 2 bases respectively, with 5 bases between them. CDR3 residues: CAISECSNYGYTF. CDR3 nucleotides: TGTGCCATCAGTGAGTGCAGCAACTATGGCTACACCTTC.

In this sample, this clonotype turned up many times. The J gene is TRBJ2-1, the V gene TRBV5-6; D remains ambiguous. This CDR3 region has 13 residues. CDR1 is SGHDT, CDR2 YYEEEE, per germline. V lost 4 bases and J 6 bases, leaving 11 bases between the germline ends. CDR3 amino acids: CASSIDTFNEQFF. The DNA for the CDR3 is TGTGCCAGCAGCATCGACACCTTCAATGAGCAGTTCTTC.

This clonotype occurred many times. The chain links TRBV19 to TRBJ2-3, with 7 bases identical to TRBD2. The CDR3 is 14 amino acids. J gave up 2 bases and V 8 bases, and 7 bases lay outside the gene matches. The germline V gene has CDR1 LNHDA and CDR2 SQIVND (reference sequence). The CDR3 region has the DNA TGTGCCAGTGGACTCGGGGGGACCACAGATACGCAGTATTTT. This translates into CASGLGGTTDTQYF.

By sample fraction, this clonotype is medium-sized (0.01 to 0.1%). The V gene is TRBV6-2 or TRBV6-3, the J gene TRBJ1-1; 10 nucleotides align to TRBD1. The V gene's germline CDR1 is MNHEY and CDR2 SVGEGT. V was clipped by 8 bases and J by 4 bases; unmatched bases: 7. CDR3 length equals 14 residues. The CDR3 bases are TGTGCCAGCGCATCGACAGGGGGCGGCACTGAAGCTTTCTTT. Protein sequence: CASASTGGGTEAFF.

Ten or more counts support this clonotype. The chain carries TRBV20-1 and TRBJ1-2; TRBD1 might be the D (5 bases). V was shortened by 5 bases and J by 2 bases, with 9 bases between the two germline ends. CDR1 DFQATT and CDR2 SNEGSKA come from the germline V gene (reference sequence). This CDR3 is 12 amino acids long. CDR3 DNA: TGCAGTGCTGACAAGGGGAACTATGGCTACACCTTC. Translated: CSADKGNYGYTF.

This clonotype has at least ten counts. The chain has TRBV16 and TRBJ1-1, with D unresolved. The length of the CDR3 is 9 residues. Germline V lookup: CDR1 KGHSY, CDR2 FQNENV. V lost 5 bases, J lost 9 bases, and 4 bases lay in between. CDR3 loop: CASSDKAFF. In DNA, the CDR3 is TGTGCCAGCAGCGATAAAGCTTTCTTT. The full variable domain, its missing parts supplied by reference TRBV16 and TRBJ1-1, is GEEVAQTPKHLVRGEGQKAKLYCAPIKGHSYVFWYQQVLKNEFKFLISFQNENVFDETGMPKERFSAKCLPNSPCSLEIQATKLEDSAVYFCASSDKAFFGQGTRLTVV.

Here the CDR3 reads CASSFGGGGDYGYTF. The CDR3 DNA reads as TGTGCCAGCAGCTTTGGGGGGGGTGGCGACTATGGCTACACCTTC. The chain recombines TRBV5-4 with TRBJ1-2; a weak D match, TRBD1 (5 bases). The CDR3 consists of 15 residues. Deletions cut 2 bases from V and 3 bases from J, with 14 bases between. From germline, CDR1 is SGHNT and CDR2 YYREEE (reference sequence).

About this clonotype: A much larger clone differs by one base, so this may be a read error. This chain uses TRBV6-5 with TRBJ2-1; 7 positions match TRBD1. There are 13 residues in the CDR3. The V gene's germline CDR1 is MNHEY and CDR2 SVGAGI. CDR3 DNA: TGTGCCAGCAGTTACAGGGGGCGGTATGAGCAGTTATTC. Protein sequence: CASSYRGRYEQLF.

By share of the sample, this clonotype is medium-sized. The rearrangement joins TRBV6-4 to TRBJ1-6, with D unclear. Deletions cut 1 base from V and 7 bases from J, with 17 bases between. The germline V gene has CDR1 MRHNA and CDR2 SNTAGT. This CDR3 is built from 17 residues. The CDR3 coding sequence is TGTGCCAGCAGTGACTTGATCCCGCAGGTACAAAATTCACCCCTCCACTTT. As protein: CASSDLIPQVQNSPLHF.